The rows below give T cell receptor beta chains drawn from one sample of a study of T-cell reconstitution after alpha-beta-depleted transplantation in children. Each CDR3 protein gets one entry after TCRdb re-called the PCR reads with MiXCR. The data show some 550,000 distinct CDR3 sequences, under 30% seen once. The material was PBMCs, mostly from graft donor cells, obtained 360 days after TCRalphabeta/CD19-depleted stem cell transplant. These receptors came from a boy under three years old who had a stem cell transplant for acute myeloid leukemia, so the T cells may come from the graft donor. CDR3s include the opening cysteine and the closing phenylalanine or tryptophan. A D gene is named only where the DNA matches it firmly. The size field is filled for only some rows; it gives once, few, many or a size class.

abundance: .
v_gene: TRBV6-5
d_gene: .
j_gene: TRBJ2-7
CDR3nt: TGTGCCAGCAGTTACTCGGACGGCTACGAGCAGTACTTC
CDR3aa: CASSYSDGYEQYF

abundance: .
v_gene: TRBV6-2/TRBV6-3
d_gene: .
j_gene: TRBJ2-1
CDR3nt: TGTGCCAGCAGTTACTCGATATTTCTGCGGGGAGCGTACAATGAGCAGTTCTTC
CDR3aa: CASSYSIFLRGAYNEQFF

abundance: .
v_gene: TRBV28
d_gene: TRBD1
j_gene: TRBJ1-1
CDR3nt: TGTGCCAGCAGTCTAACCTGGACAGGGGAAGTCGGTGAAGCTTTCTTT
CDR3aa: CASSLTWTGEVGEAFF

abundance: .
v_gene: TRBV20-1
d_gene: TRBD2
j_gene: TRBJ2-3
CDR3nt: TGCAGTGCTAGACTAGCGGGGGCTCTTACGCAGTATTTT
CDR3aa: CSARLAGALTQYF

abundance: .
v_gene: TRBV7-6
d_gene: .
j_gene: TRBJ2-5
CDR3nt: TGTGCCAGCAGCTTTCCCGGACGGAGACAAGAGACCCAGTACTTC
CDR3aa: CASSFPGRRQETQYF

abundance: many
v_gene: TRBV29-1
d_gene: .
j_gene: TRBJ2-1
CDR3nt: TGCAGCGTTGACAAGGGGGGGCAGATAGAGCAGTTCTTC
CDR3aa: CSVDKGGQIEQFF

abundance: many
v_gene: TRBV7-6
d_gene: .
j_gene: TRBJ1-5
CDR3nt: TGTGCCAGCAGCTTACAGGGAAGTCAGCCCCAGCATTTT
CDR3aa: CASSLQGSQPQHF

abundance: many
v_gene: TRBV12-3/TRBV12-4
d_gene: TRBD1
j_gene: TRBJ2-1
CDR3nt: TGTGCCAGCAGTTTAGTCCCAGGGGGCAGGTATGAGCAGTTCTTC
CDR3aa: CASSLVPGGRYEQFF

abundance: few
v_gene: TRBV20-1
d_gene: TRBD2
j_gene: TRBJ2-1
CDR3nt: TGCAGTGCTAGTGCGAGCGGGGCCGCGCGGTTTGGCTATGAGCAGTTCTTC
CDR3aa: CSASASGAARFGYEQFF

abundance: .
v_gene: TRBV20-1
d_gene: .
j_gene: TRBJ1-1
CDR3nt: TGCAGTGCCTCAGGGCACGCAAGTGAAGCTTTCTTT
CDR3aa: CSASGHASEAFF

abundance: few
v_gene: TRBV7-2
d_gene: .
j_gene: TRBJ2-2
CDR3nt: TGTGCCAGCAGCTTAAGGTCTTCGGGGCAGGGGACCGGGGAGCTGTTTTTT
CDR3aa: CASSLRSSGQGTGELFF

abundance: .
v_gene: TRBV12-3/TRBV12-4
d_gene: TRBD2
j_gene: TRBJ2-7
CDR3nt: TGTGCCAGCAGTTTCGAGGAACCGGGACTAGCGGGGGGCAAGGGGTACGAGCAGTACTTC
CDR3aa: CASSFEEPGLAGGKGYEQYF

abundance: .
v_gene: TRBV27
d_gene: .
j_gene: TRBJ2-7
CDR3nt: TGTGCCAGCAGTTTAAAAGGACTAAGCTCCTACGAGCAGTACTTC
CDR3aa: CASSLKGLSSYEQYF

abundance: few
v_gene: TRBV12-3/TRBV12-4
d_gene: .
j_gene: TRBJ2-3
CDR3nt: TGTGCCAGCAGGATGGGGGCGACAGATACGCAGTATTTT
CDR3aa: CASRMGATDTQYF

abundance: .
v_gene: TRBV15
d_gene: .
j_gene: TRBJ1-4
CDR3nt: TGTGCCACCAGCAGAGCACAGGAAAAACTGTTTTTT
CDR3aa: CATSRAQEKLFF

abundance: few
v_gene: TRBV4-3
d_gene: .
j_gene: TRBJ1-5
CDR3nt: TGCGCCAGCAGCCAAGACGGGATAGGGGATCGTCAGCCCCAGCATTTT
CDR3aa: CASSQDGIGDRQPQHF

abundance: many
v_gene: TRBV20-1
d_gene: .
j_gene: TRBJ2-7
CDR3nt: TGCAGTGCTAGACAGGGTTACGAGCAGTACTTC
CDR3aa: CSARQGYEQYF

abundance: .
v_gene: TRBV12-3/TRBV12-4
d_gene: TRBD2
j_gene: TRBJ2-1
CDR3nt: TGTGCCAGCAGTTCCCTGGGACTAGCGGGGGGTTTGGGGTTCTTC
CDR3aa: CASSSLGLAGGLGFF

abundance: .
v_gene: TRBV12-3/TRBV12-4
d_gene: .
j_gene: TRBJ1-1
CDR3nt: TGTGCCAGCAGTTTAGGTGGCCCTGAAGAAGCTTTCTTT
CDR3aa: CASSLGGPEEAFF

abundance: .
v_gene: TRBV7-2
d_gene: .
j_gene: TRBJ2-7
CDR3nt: TGTGCCAGCAGCTTCACGGACAGACCTTCCTACGAGCAGTACTTC
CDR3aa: CASSFTDRPSYEQYF

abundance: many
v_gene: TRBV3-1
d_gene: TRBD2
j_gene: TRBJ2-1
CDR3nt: TGTGCCAGCAGCCAAGATTTAGCGGGGGGGTACAATGAGCAGTTCTTC
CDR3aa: CASSQDLAGGYNEQFF

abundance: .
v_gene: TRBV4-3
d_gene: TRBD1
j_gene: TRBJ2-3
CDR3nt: TGCGCCAGCAGCCAAGAAGGGACAGGGGGCGTAGATACGCAGTATTTT
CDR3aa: CASSQEGTGGVDTQYF

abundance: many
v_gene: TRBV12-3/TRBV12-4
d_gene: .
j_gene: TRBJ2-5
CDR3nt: TGTGCCAGCAGCGCACAAGGGGAGTACCAAGAGACCCAGTACTTC
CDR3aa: CASSAQGEYQETQYF

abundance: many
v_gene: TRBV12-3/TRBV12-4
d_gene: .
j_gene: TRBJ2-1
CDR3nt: TGTGCCAGCAGCCCCAATTTCTCCTACAATGAGCAGTTCTTC
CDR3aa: CASSPNFSYNEQFF

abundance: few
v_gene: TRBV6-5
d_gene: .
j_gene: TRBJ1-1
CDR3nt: TGTGCCAGCAGTTACGGTGGGGTTAGTACTGAAGCTTTCTTT
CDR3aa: CASSYGGVSTEAFF

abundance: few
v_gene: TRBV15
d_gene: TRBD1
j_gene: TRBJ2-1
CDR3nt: TGTGCCACCAGCAGAGTTAGGGGGCTATCCTACAATGAGCAGTTCTTC
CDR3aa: CATSRVRGLSYNEQFF

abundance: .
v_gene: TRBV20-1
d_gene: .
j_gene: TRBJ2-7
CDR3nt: TGCAGTGCTAGAGACTCGGACCCCGGCGGGTACGAGCAGTACTTC
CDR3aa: CSARDSDPGGYEQYF

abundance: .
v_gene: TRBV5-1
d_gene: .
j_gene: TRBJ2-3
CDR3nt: TGCGCCAGCAGCTTGAACGGGGCGGGAAGAGGAGATACGCAGTATTTT
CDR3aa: CASSLNGAGRGDTQYF

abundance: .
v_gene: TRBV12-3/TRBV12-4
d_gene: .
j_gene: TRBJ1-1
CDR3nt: TGTGCCAGCAGTTTAACGAAGGAATACACTGAAGCTTTCTTT
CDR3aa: CASSLTKEYTEAFF

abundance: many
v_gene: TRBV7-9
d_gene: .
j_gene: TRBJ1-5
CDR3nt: TGTGCCAGCAGCTTATCGGAGCACCCCAATCAGCCCCAGCATTTT
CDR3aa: CASSLSEHPNQPQHF

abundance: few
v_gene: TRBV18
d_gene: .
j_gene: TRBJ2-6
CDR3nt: TGTGCCAGCTCACCTATGGTTCAGCCCTCTGGGGCCAACGTCCTGACTTTC
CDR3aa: CASSPMVQPSGANVLTF

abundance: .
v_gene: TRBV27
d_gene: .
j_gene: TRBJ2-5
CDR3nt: TGTGCCAGCAGTTCCCCCTCGGGTCGGGAGTACCAAGAGACCCAGTACTTC
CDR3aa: CASSSPSGREYQETQYF

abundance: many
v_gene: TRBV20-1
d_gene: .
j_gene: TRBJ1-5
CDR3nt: TGCAGTGCTAGAGGTGTCTCGGGGCAGCCCCAGCATTTT
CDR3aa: CSARGVSGQPQHF

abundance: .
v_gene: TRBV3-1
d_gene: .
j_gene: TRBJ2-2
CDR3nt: TGTGCCAGCAGCTCCCCCGTCGGGAATCAAGGGGAGCTGTTTTTT
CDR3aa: CASSSPVGNQGELFF

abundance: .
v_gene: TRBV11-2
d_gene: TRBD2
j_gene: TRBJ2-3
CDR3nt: TGTGCCAGCAGCTTTACTAGCGGTACAGATACGCAGTATTTT
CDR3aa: CASSFTSGTDTQYF

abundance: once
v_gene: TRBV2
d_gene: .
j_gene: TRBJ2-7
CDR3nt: TGTGCCACCACGCCGCGGGCAGGGGCCGAGCAGTACTTC
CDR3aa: CATTPRAGAEQYF

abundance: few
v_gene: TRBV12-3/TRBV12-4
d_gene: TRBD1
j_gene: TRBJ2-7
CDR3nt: TGTGCCAGCGGCTGGACAGGGAAAATTTCCTACGAGCAGTACTTC
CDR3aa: CASGWTGKISYEQYF

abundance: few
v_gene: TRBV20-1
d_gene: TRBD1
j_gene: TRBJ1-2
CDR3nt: TGCAGTGCTAGAAACCCCGGGACAGTCTATGGCTACACCTTC
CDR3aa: CSARNPGTVYGYTF

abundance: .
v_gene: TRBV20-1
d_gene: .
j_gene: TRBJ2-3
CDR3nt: TGCAGTGCTCCTCCCGTGTATCCTGGCACAGATACGCAGTATTTT
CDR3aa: CSAPPVYPGTDTQYF

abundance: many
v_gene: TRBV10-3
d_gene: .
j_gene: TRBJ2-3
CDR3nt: TGTGCCATCAGTGAAAGCGAAGGGGCGTTAGATACGCAGTATTTT
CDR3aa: CAISESEGALDTQYF

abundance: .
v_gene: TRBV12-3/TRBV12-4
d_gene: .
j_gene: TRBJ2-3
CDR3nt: TGTGCCAGCAGTTTTTATTCTTGGGTGAGACAGGCGAGCACAGATACGCAGTATTTT
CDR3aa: CASSFYSWVRQASTDTQYF

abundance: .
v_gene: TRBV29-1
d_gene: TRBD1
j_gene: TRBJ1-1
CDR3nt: TGCAGCGTTGCCTCCCGCCGACAGGGATCAGGGGCTGAAGCTTTCTTT
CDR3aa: CSVASRRQGSGAEAFF

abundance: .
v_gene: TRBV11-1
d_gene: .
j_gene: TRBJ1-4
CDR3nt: TGTGCCAGCAGGGGACTAGACAGTCCTGCAACTAATGAAAAACTGTTTTTT
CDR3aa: CASRGLDSPATNEKLFF

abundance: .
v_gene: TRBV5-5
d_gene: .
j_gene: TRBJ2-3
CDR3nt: TGTGCCACCACCGCGGGACCCAAAGGGCAGTATTTT
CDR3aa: CATTAGPKGQYF

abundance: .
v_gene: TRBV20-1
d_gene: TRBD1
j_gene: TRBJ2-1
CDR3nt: TGCAGTGCGCCTGACAGGGGGAATTACAATGAGCAGTTCTTC
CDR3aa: CSAPDRGNYNEQFF

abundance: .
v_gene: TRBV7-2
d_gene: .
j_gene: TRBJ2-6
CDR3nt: TGTGCCAGCAGCTCTAGGGGGACGGACTCTGGGGCCAACGTCCTGACTTTC
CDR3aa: CASSSRGTDSGANVLTF